The following is a TCR beta chain sequence with its context. Its antigen is not identified. The junction had 7 bases not matched to a gene; V was cut back by 1 base and J by 1 base. There are 17 residues in the CDR3. In germline, CDR1 is MNHEY, CDR2 SMNVEV (reference sequence). The sample originates from a study of cytomegalovirus exposure and HLA in healthy donors. Study-wide findings and caveats: In a later analysis, at a false discovery rate of 0.05, some 17,000 TCR beta sequences were associated with HLA alleles.

The PCR made use of 60 Vbeta and 13 Jbeta primers. Using immunoSEQ multiplex PCR, the repertoire was profiled, and TCRdb retains in-frame clones only, with some absent. The data show 150,000 to 200,000 clones, with around 75% seen just once and around 6% held by the top ten. V gene TRBV27 combines with J gene TRBJ2-7, with 10 bases aligning to TRBD2. The sequenced material came from PBMCs. This sequence was found in a woman under 40 in good health and CMV-seropositive. The DNA of the CDR3 is TGTGCCAGCAGTTTATTGAGCGGGAGGGCCCGGTCCTACGAGCAGTACTTC. Its protein is CASSLLSGRARSYEQYF.